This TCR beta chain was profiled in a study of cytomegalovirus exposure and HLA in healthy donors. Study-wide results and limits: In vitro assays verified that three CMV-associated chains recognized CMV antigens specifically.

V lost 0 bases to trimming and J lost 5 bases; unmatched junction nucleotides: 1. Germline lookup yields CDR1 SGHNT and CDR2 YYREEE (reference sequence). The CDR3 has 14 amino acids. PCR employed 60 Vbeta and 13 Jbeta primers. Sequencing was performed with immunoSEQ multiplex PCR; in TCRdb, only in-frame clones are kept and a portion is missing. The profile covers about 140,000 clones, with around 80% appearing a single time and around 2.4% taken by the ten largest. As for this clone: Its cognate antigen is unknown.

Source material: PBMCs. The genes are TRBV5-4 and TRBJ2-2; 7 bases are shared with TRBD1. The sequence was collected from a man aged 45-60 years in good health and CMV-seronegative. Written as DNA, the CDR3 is TGTGCCAGCAGCTTGGCAGGGGGTACCGGGGAGCTGTTTTTT. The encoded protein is CASSLAGGTGELFF.